Listed here is a single T cell receptor beta chain. Its antigen is unidentified. Time point here: week 35, safety follow-up. Each vaccine dose was 300 ug of mutant IDH1 20-mer peptide, with topical imiquimod. The sample belongs to a study of a mutant IDH1 vaccine in newly diagnosed glioma. On the study more broadly: Treated patients were roughly 60% male, around 40% female, mean age around 40 years. V12 came at week 35, V13 at week 47.

The method was immunoSEQ multiplex PCR; TCRdb's version includes in-frame clones alone and lacks a portion of them. The data contain tens of thousands of clones, around 73% of them singletons. The TCR comes from a woman between 35 and 50 years old with glioma. The sample consisted of PBMCs, taken from a glioma patient whose treatment included an IDH1 peptide vaccine.

The CDR3 DNA follows: TGTGCCAGCAGCTTGATAAGAGAGACCCAGTACTTC. Its protein product is CASSLIRETQYF. This sequence joins TRBV5-6 and TRBJ2-5; D not certain. The CDR3 length is 12 residues. Germline V CDR1 and CDR2: SGHDT, YYEEEE. The germline V and J ends were trimmed by 1 base and 4 bases, with 5 bases remaining between them.